These T cell receptor beta chains were read from a single sample in a study of radiotherapy plus CTLA-4 blockade in lung cancer. The method was immunoSEQ multiplex PCR; TCRdb's version includes in-frame clones alone and lacks a portion of them. The data contain over 70,000 clones, approximately 83% of them singletons. Sequenced material: peripheral blood, taken from a patient treated with radiotherapy plus ipilimumab. These receptors were taken from a human donor with non-small cell lung cancer who had a partial response to radiotherapy plus ipilimumab. The CDR3 runs from the conserved cysteine through the conserved F or W. A D gene is named only where the DNA matches it firmly. The size of a clone is reported for some rows only, either as once, few or many, or as a class for expanded clones.

cdr3_aa cdr3_nt v_call clone_size d_call j_call
CASSPRGLTIAKNIQYF TGTGCCAGCAGCCCCAGGGGACTAACAATAGCCAAAAACATTCAGTACTTC TRBV7-2 NA NA TRBJ2-4
CAWKLAGGAGELFF TGTGCCTGGAAACTAGCGGGAGGGGCCGGGGAGCTGTTTTTT TRBV30 NA TRBD2 TRBJ2-2
CASRNPKERSSYNEQFF TGTGCCAGCAGAAACCCAAAGGAGCGGAGCTCCTACAATGAGCAGTTCTTC TRBV27 NA NA TRBJ2-1
CASSPETGGYEQYF TGTGCCAGCTCACCGGAGACAGGGGGCTACGAGCAGTACTTC TRBV18 once TRBD1 TRBJ2-7
CASSLVTGPTYEQYF TGTGCCAGCAGCTTAGTAACAGGGCCAACCTACGAGCAGTACTTC TRBV7-8 NA NA TRBJ2-7
CASSRRTGLANEKLFF TGTGCCAGCAGCAGAAGGACAGGCCTTGCGAATGAAAAACTGTTTTTT TRBV28 NA TRBD1 TRBJ1-4
CASSPLGSSYNEQFF TGTGCCAGCAGCCCCCTTGGGAGCTCCTACAATGAGCAGTTCTTC TRBV28 NA NA TRBJ2-1
CASSLIGQGSYEQYF TGTGCCAGCAGCTTGATAGGACAGGGCTCCTACGAGCAGTACTTC TRBV5-6 NA TRBD1 TRBJ2-7
CASSSTGGTEAFF TGTGCCAGCAGTTCCACAGGGGGCACTGAAGCTTTCTTT TRBV6-6 NA TRBD1 TRBJ1-1
CASSSGRGSGANVLTF TGTGCCAGCAGTTCTGGGAGGGGGTCTGGGGCCAACGTCCTGACTTTC TRBV4-2 NA NA TRBJ2-6
CASSPTVYTEAFF TGTGCCAGCAGCCCGACAGTTTACACTGAAGCTTTCTTT TRBV14 NA NA TRBJ1-1
CASSLQWRSSTDTQYF TGTGCCAGCAGCTTGCAGTGGCGGTCGAGCACAGATACGCAGTATTTT TRBV7-9 NA NA TRBJ2-3
CAWSVLSGVQPQHF TGTGCCTGGAGTGTCCTCTCAGGGGTTCAGCCCCAGCATTTT TRBV30 NA NA TRBJ1-5
CASRPTGFGYTEAFF TGTGCCAGTAGGCCGACAGGGTTCGGGTACACTGAAGCTTTCTTT TRBV19 NA TRBD1 TRBJ1-1
CASNGAGGADTQYF TGTGCCAGCAATGGAGCGGGAGGCGCAGATACGCAGTATTTT TRBV5-6 NA TRBD2 TRBJ2-3
CAWSRGEGQPQHF TGTGCCTGGAGTCGGGGGGAAGGCCAGCCCCAGCATTTT TRBV30 NA NA TRBJ1-5
CASSLGGSGTTGELFF TGTGCCAGCAGCTTAGGTGGTAGCGGCACAACCGGGGAGCTGTTTTTT TRBV7-2 NA NA TRBJ2-2
CASSIPPTGTGEKLFF TGTGCCAGTAGTATTCCACCGACAGGGACTGGTGAAAAACTGTTTTTT TRBV19 NA TRBD1 TRBJ1-4
CASSSGQTNEKLFF TGTGCCAGCAGTTCGGGACAGACTAATGAAAAACTGTTTTTT TRBV2 NA TRBD1 TRBJ1-4
CASTPGGGAGDTQYF TGTGCCAGCACCCCAGGGGGCGGGGCTGGAGATACGCAGTATTTT TRBV6-5 NA TRBD1 TRBJ2-3
CASSLGRFRQRTGNTIYF TGTGCCAGCAGCTTAGGTCGTTTCAGACAACGAACTGGAAACACCATATATTTT TRBV7-8 NA NA TRBJ1-3
CASSERQGGTQYF TGTGCCAGCAGTGAAAGACAGGGAGGGACCCAGTACTTC TRBV6-5 NA NA TRBJ2-5
CASSSLAGVPSYEQYF TGCGCCAGCAGCTCCCTAGCGGGAGTCCCCTCCTACGAGCAGTACTTC TRBV5-1 NA TRBD2 TRBJ2-7
CASSLKQGGQPQHF TGTGCCAGCAGTTTGAAGCAGGGGGGACAGCCCCAGCATTTT TRBV6-5 NA TRBD1 TRBJ1-5
CASSEDSQAVTNEKLFF TGTGCCAGCAGTGAAGATAGTCAGGCTGTAACTAATGAAAAACTGTTTTTT TRBV6-1 NA NA TRBJ1-4
CASSYSGGSNEKLFF TGTGCCAGCAGTTACTCCGGGGGTTCTAATGAAAAACTGTTTTTT TRBV6-5 NA NA TRBJ1-4
CASSLYGGSTDTQYF TGTGCCAGCAGCTTATACGGGGGAAGCACAGATACGCAGTATTTT TRBV7-6 NA NA TRBJ2-3
CSVEGRWVTEAFF TGCAGCGTTGAAGGGAGGTGGGTCACTGAAGCTTTCTTT TRBV29-1 NA NA TRBJ1-1
CASIRSAGPGTEAFF TGTGCCAGCATTCGGTCGGCAGGGCCGGGCACTGAAGCTTTCTTT TRBV6-6 NA NA TRBJ1-1
CASSPGTGGYEQYF TGTGCCAGCAGTCCCGGGACAGGGGGCTACGAGCAGTACTTC TRBV28 NA TRBD1 TRBJ2-7
CASSLGTLADDSYNEQFF TGTGCCAGCAGCTTGGGAACCCTAGCGGACGACTCCTACAATGAGCAGTTCTTC TRBV5-8 NA TRBD2 TRBJ2-1
CASSSVIGTGKYF TGTGCCAGCAGTTCCGTAATCGGGACAGGAAAGTACTTC TRBV28 NA TRBD1 TRBJ2-7
CASSFADTQYF TGTGCCAGCAGCTTCGCAGATACGCAGTATTTT TRBV7-2 NA NA TRBJ2-3
CASRGDRETEAFF TGTGCCAGCAGGGGGGACAGGGAAACTGAAGCTTTCTTT TRBV5-4 NA TRBD1 TRBJ1-1
CASSFGVNYGYTF TGTGCCAGCAGTTTTGGAGTAAACTATGGCTACACCTTC TRBV28 NA NA TRBJ1-2
CASSIQQGAKAFF TGTGCCAGCAGTATTCAACAGGGGGCGAAAGCTTTCTTT TRBV2 NA TRBD1 TRBJ1-1
CASSLLLAGSTDTQYF TGTGCCAGCAGCTTATTACTAGCGGGAAGCACAGATACGCAGTATTTT TRBV5-4 NA TRBD2 TRBJ2-3
CASSQGYGTGPYEQYF TGCGCCAGCAGTCAGGGATACGGGACAGGGCCCTACGAGCAGTACTTC TRBV10-2 NA TRBD1 TRBJ2-7
CAISPTESGYGYTF TGTGCCATCAGCCCGACAGAATCCGGCTATGGCTACACCTTC TRBV10-3 NA NA TRBJ1-2
CASSSTGVTEAFF TGCGCCAGCAGCTCTACAGGGGTCACTGAAGCTTTCTTT TRBV5-1 NA TRBD1 TRBJ1-1
CASSLGTGGNTIYF TGTGCCAGCAGCTTAGGGACAGGCGGAAACACCATATATTTT TRBV7-8 few TRBD1 TRBJ1-3
CASSVGTTGNEQFF TGTGCCAGCAGCGTAGGGACTACTGGCAATGAGCAGTTCTTC TRBV9 NA NA TRBJ2-1
CASSLGLAGGKETQYF TGTGCCAGCAGCCTGGGACTAGCGGGAGGTAAAGAGACCCAGTACTTC TRBV7-2 NA TRBD2 TRBJ2-5
CASSFASGSNQPQHF TGTGCCAGCAGTTTCGCGTCAGGGAGCAATCAGCCCCAGCATTTT TRBV27 NA NA TRBJ1-5
CASRITGNTEAFF TGTGCCAGCAGAATCACAGGGAACACTGAAGCTTTCTTT TRBV28 NA NA TRBJ1-1
CASSGDRGLHTEAFF TGTGCCAGCAGCGGGGACAGGGGGCTTCACACTGAAGCTTTCTTT TRBV27 NA TRBD1 TRBJ1-1
CASNRLGQGDNEQFF TGTGCCAGCAATAGACTAGGACAGGGGGACAATGAGCAGTTCTTC TRBV7-9 once TRBD1 TRBJ2-1
CASSESGTSSYNEQFF TGCGCCAGCAGTGAGTCCGGGACTAGCTCCTACAATGAGCAGTTCTTC TRBV10-1 NA TRBD2 TRBJ2-1
CASSLGMRAGHNEQFF TGTGCCAGCAGCTTAGGGATGCGGGCTGGGCACAATGAGCAGTTCTTC TRBV7-2 NA NA TRBJ2-1
CASSDAREPANEQFF TGTGCCAGCAGTGATGCGCGGGAGCCCGCCAATGAGCAGTTCTTC TRBV25-1 NA TRBD2 TRBJ2-1
CASSLDRQGTEAFF TGTGCCAGTAGTTTAGACAGGCAGGGGACTGAAGCTTTCTTT TRBV19 few NA TRBJ1-1
CASSVEGGTEAFF TGTGCCAGCAGTGTTGAGGGGGGGACTGAAGCTTTCTTT TRBV2 NA NA TRBJ1-1
CASSLAVTGNTGELFF TGCGCCAGCAGCTTGGCTGTGACAGGGAACACCGGGGAGCTGTTTTTT TRBV5-1 NA NA TRBJ2-2
CASSWGLAGGKLGSYNEQFF TGTGCCAGCAGCTGGGGACTAGCGGGTGGCAAGCTAGGGTCCTACAATGAGCAGTTCTTC TRBV11-3 NA TRBD2 TRBJ2-1
CASSTTGSEAFF TGTGCCAGCAGTACGACAGGGAGTGAAGCTTTCTTT TRBV6-6 NA TRBD1 TRBJ1-1
CASSVPTGDTQYF TGTGCCAGCAGCGTACCCACTGGTGATACGCAGTATTTT TRBV9 NA NA TRBJ2-3
CASSLYRVASGEQYF TGTGCCAGCAGTTTATACAGGGTCGCCTCGGGCGAGCAGTACTTC TRBV28 NA NA TRBJ2-7
CASRGGGGGTGELFF TGTGCCAGCAGGGGCGGGGGGGGAGGCACCGGGGAGCTGTTTTTT TRBV6-1 NA TRBD2 TRBJ2-2